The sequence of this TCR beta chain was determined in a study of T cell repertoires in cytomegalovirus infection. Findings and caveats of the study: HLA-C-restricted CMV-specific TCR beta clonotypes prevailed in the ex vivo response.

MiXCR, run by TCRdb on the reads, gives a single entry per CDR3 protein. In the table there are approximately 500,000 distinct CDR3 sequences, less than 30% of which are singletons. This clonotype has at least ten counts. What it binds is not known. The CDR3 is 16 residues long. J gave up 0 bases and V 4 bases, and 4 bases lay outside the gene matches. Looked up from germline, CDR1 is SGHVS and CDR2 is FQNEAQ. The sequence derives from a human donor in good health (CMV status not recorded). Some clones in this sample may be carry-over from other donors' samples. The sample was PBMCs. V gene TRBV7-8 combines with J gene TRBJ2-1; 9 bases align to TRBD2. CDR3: CASSYGSGSSYNEQFF. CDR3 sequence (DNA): TGTGCCAGCAGCTACGGTAGCGGGAGCTCCTACAATGAGCAGTTCTTC.